This entry concerns a single TCR beta chain. The data derive from a study of blood T cell repertoires in COVID-19. At the level of the study: Both acute and convalescent COVID-19 samples were obtained from the United States, Italy and Spain.

In the original analysis: Estimation of nucleated cell counts relied on the amplification of reference gene primers. TCRdb's copy holds only in-frame clones and misses some; the assay was immunoSEQ multiplex PCR. V and J calls and clone size come straight from that table; D and trimming were deduced from the DNA. The data contain about 440,000 clones, roughly 87% of them singletons. The clonotype comes from a woman aged 18-35 years with acute COVID-19. The sequenced sample consisted of PBMCs or T cells enriched from blood (not recorded which).

CDR3 bases: TGTGCCAGCAGCCGGGACACCCTGACCTATGGCTACACCTTC. Translation: CASSRDTLTYGYTF. The chain joins TRBV7-8 to TRBJ1-2; D perhaps matches TRBD1 (6 bases). Germline V gene lookup returns CDR1 SGHVS and CDR2 FQNEAQ. This CDR3 contains 14 residues. V was clipped by 5 bases and J by 4 bases, with 14 bases between them.